This TCR beta chain was found in a study of CD8 T cells in Susac syndrome. CDR1 and CDR2 (germline): SGHNT, YYREEE (reference sequence). V lost 4 bases, J lost 0 bases, and 18 bases lay in between. This CDR3 spans 17 amino acids. The authors reverse transcribed 0.5 to 1 ug RNA with random hexamers. TCRdb reprocessed the immunoSEQ multiplex PCR reads with MiXCR, giving one entry per CDR3 protein. The table lists under 200,000 distinct CDR3 sequences, approximately 95% of them singletons. The chain joins TRBV5-4 to TRBJ2-3; possible D gene TRBD2, 5 bases. Input material: CD8+ T cells from PBMCs. The TCR sequence derives from a human donor with Susac syndrome. CDR3 amino acids: CASSPEIREASTDTQYF. The CDR3 nucleotides are TGTGCCAGCAGCCCCGAAATCCGGGAAGCGAGCACAGATACGCAGTATTTT.